This section outlines one T cell receptor beta chain sequence together with its context. The sample originates from a study of blood T cell repertoires in COVID-19. The germline V gene has CDR1 SEHNR and CDR2 FQNEAQ (reference sequence). The CDR3 loop spans 15 amino acids. Trimming removed 7 bases from V and 2 bases from J, with 12 bases in between. Sequenced by immunoSEQ multiplex PCR; TCRdb stores in-frame clones only, minus some. There are roughly 90,000 clones in the sample; 80% occur only once, and about 15% lies in the top ten. Sequenced input: peripheral blood. The sequence was collected from a woman of 80 years or more with active or convalescent COVID-19. This chain uses TRBV7-9 with TRBJ2-6; D is possibly TRBD1 (6 bases). This CDR3 reads CASTDDRTGANVLTF. Written as DNA, the CDR3 is TGTGCCAGCACTGACGACAGGACTGGGGCCAACGTCCTGACTTTC.